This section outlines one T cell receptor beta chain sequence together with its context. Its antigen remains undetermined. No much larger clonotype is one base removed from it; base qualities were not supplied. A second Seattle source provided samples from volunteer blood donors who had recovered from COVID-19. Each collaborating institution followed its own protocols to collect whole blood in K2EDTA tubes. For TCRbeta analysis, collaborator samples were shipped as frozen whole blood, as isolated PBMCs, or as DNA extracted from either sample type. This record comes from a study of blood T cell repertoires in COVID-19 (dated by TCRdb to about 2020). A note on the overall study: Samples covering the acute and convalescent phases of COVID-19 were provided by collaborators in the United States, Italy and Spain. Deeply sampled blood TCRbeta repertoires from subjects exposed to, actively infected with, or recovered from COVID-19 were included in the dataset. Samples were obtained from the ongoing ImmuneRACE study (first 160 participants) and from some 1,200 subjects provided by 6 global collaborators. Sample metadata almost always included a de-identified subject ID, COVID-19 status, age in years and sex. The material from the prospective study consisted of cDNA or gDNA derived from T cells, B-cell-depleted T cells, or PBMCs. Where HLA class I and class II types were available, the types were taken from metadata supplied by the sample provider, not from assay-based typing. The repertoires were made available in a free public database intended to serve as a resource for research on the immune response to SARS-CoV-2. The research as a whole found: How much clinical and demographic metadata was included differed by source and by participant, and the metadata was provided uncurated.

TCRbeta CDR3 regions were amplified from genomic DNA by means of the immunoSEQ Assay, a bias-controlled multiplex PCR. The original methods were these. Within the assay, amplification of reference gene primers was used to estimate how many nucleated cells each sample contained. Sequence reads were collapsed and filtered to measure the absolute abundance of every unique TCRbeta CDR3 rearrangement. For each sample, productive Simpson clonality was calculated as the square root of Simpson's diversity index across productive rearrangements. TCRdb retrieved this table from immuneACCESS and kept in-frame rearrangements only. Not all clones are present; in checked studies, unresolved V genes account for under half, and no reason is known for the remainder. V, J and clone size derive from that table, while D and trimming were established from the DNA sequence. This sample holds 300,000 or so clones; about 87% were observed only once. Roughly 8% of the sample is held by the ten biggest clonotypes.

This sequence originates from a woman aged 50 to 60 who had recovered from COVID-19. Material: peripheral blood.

The CDR3 here reads CAISDPSGGTYEQYF. Read as DNA, the sequence is TGTGCCATCAGTGACCCTAGCGGGGGAACCTACGAGCAGTACTTC. The chain joins TRBV10-3 to TRBJ2-7, with TRBD2 identical over 10 junction bases. Via the germline V gene, CDR1 is ENHRY and CDR2 SYGVKD. The germline V and J ends show losses of 3 bases and 2 bases respectively, and no gene match explains 4 bases of the junction. The CDR3 measures 15 amino acids from cysteine to phenylalanine. Just CDR3 DNA is preserved here, 45 bases in frame from base 1.